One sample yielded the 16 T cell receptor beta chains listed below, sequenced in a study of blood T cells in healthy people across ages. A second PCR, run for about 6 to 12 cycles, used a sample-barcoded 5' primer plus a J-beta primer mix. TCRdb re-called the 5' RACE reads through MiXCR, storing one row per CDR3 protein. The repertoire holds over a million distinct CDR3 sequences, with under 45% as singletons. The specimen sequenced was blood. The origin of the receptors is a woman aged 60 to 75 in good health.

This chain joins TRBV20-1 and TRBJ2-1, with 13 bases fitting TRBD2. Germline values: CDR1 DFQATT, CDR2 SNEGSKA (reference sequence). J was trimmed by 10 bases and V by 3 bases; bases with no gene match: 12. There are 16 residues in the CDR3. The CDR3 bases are TGCAGTGCTAGCCTTGCGACTAGCGGGAGGTTAAAAGAGCAGTTCTTC. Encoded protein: CSASLATSGRLKEQFF.

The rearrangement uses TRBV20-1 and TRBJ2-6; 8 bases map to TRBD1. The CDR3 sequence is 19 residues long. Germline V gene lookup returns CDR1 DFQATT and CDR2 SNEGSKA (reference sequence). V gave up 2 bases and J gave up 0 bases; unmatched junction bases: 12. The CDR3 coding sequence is TGCAGTGCTAGAAATACGGGACAGGTGGATCTCTCTGGGGCCAACGTCCTGACTTTC. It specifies CSARNTGQVDLSGANVLTF.

CDR3 nucleotide sequence: TGTGCCAGCAGTCCCGGGACTAGCGGGAGTATAGCCAAAAACATTCAGTACTTC. Encoded protein: CASSPGTSGSIAKNIQYF. The genes are TRBV28 and TRBJ2-4; 14 bases line up with TRBD2. The CDR3 contains 18 residues. The V gene's germline CDR1 is MDHEN and CDR2 SYDVKM. V trimming: 5 bases; J trimming: 0 bases; junction bases outside the gene matches: 6.

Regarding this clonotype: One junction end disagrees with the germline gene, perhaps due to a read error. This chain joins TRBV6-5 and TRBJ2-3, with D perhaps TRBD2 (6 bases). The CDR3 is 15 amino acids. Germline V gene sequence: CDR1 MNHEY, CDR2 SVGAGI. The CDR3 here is CASHRGIGSTATQYF. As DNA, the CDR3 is TGTGCCAGCCATCGAGGTATCGGGAGTACAGCTACGCAGTATTTT.

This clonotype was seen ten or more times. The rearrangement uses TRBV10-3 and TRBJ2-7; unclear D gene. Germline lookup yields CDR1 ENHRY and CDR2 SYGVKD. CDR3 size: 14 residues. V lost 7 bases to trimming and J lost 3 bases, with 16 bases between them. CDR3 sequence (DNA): TGTGCCATCAAGGCCGAAATGAAGTACTACGAGCAGTACTTC. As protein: CAIKAEMKYYEQYF.

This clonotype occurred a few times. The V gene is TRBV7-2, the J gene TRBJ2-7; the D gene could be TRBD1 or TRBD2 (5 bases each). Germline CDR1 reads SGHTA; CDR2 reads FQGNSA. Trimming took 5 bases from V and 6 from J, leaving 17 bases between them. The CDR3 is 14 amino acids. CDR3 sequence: CASSPYLGAGEQYF. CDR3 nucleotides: TGTGCCAGCAGCCCGTACCTAGGGGCGGGCGAGCAGTACTTC.

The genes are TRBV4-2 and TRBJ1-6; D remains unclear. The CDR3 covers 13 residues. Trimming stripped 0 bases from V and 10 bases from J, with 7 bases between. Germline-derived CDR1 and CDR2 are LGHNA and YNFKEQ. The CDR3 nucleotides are TGTGCCAGCAGCCAAGAAGTAAGATCACCCCTCCACTTT. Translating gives CASSQEVRSPLHF.

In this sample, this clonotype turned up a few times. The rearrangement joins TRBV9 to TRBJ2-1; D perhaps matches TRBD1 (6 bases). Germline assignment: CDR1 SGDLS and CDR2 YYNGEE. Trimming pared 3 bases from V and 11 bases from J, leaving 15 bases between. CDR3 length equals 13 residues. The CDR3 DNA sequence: TGTGCCAGCAGCGCTAGGGGGTCTAGGAAGCAGTTCTTC. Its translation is CASSARGSRKQFF.

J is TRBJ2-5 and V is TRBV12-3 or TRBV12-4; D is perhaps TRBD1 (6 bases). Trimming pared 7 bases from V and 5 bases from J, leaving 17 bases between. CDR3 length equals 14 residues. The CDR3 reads CASTAQGSRETQYF. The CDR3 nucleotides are TGTGCCAGCACCGCCCAGGGGTCGCGGGAGACCCAGTACTTC.

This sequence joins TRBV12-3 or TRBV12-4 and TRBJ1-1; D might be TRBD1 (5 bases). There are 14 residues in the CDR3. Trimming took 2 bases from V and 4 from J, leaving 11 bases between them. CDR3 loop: CASSLQGGSTEAFF. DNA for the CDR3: TGTGCCAGCAGTTTACAGGGAGGGTCCACTGAAGCTTTCTTT.

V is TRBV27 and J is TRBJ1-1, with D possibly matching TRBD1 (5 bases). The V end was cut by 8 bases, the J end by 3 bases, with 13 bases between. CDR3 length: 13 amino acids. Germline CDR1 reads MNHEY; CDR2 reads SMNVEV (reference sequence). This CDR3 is CASGGDRYTEAFF. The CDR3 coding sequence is TGTGCCAGCGGAGGGGATAGGTACACTGAAGCTTTCTTT.

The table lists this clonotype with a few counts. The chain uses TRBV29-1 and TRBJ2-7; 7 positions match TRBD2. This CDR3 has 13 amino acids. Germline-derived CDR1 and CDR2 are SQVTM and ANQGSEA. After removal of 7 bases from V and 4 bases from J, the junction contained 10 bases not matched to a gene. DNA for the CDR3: TGCAGCGCCCACAAAGCGGGATCTTACGAGCAGTACTTC. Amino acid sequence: CSAHKAGSYEQYF.

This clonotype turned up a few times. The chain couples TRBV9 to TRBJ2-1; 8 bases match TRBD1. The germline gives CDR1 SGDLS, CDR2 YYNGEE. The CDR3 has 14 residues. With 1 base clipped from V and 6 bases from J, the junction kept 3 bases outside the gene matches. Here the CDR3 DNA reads TGTGCCAGCAGCGTAACGACAGGGGTCAATGAGCAGTTCTTC. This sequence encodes CASSVTTGVNEQFF. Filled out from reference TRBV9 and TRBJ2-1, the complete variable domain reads DSGVTQTPKHLITATGQRVTLRCSPRSGDLSVYWYQQSLDQGLQFLIQYYNGEERAKGNILERFSAQQFPDLHSELNLSSLELGDSALYFCASSVTTGVNEQFFGPGTRLTVL.

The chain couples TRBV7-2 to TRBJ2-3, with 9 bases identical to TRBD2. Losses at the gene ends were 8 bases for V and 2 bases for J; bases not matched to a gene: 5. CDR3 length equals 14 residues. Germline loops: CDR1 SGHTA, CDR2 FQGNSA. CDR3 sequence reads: CASQAGGATDTQYF. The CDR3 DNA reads TGTGCCAGCCAAGCGGGAGGAGCCACAGATACGCAGTATTTT.

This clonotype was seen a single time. The chain's CDR3 is CASSLVEGPNQPQHF. The CDR3 nucleotides are TGCGCCAGCAGCTTGGTGGAGGGTCCGAATCAGCCCCAGCATTTT. The V and J genes are TRBV5-1 and TRBJ1-5; D gene ambiguous. The germline gives CDR1 SGHRS, CDR2 YFSETQ. V lost 0 bases to trimming and J lost 4 bases, with 11 bases between them. The CDR3 consists of 15 residues.

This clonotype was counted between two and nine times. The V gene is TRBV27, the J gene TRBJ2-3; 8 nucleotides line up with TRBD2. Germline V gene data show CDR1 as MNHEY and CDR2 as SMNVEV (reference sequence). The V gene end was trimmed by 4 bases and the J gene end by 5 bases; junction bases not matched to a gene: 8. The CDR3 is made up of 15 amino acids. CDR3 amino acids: CASSSPGGPGDTQYF. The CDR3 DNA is TGTGCCAGCAGTTCACCGGGAGGGCCAGGAGATACGCAGTATTTT.